This TCR beta chain was found in a study of blood T cell repertoires in COVID-19. Across the study: The United States, Italy and Spain provided the acute and convalescent COVID-19 samples.

This clone was picked up one time. TCRdb keeps only in-frame clones here, not all; method: immunoSEQ multiplex PCR. The sample has around 170,000 clones, around 90% seen once; the top ten hold roughly 26%. This clonotype originated in a man between 60 and 75 years old with acute or convalescent COVID-19. Sequencing input: peripheral blood.

In DNA, the CDR3 is TGTGCCAGTAGTATGACAGTTTATATGAACACTGAAGCTTTCTTT. This gives the protein CASSMTVYMNTEAFF. The genes are TRBV19 and TRBJ1-1; TRBD1 is a possible D gene (5 bases). The CDR3 runs 15 residues. V lost 3 bases and J 0 bases, leaving 11 bases between the germline ends. Germline V gives CDR1 LNHDA, CDR2 SQIVND (reference sequence).